This T cell receptor beta chain was sequenced during a study of blood T cell repertoires in COVID-19. Study-wide background: T cells, B-cell-depleted T cells, or PBMCs supplied cDNA or gDNA.

Profiling relied on immunoSEQ multiplex PCR, and the TCRdb table lists in-frame clones only, not all of them. The table includes 110,000 to 150,000 clones, over 75% detected once. Per germline, CDR1 SGHRS and CDR2 YFSETQ. Trimming shortened V by 0 bases and J by 1 base, and 10 bases separated the two germline ends. The CDR3 sequence is 15 residues long. The sample comprised peripheral blood. The V gene is TRBV5-1, the J gene TRBJ1-1, with D possibly TRBD1 on 6 matching bases. This TCR was sampled from a human donor in a cohort sampled during active COVID-19. CDR3: CASSLDVQGNTEAFF. CDR3 DNA sequence: TGCGCCAGCAGCTTGGACGTACAGGGGAACACTGAAGCTTTCTTT.